The 23 T cell receptor beta chains below all came from one sample that was sequenced in a study of CD8 T cells in ankylosing spondylitis. TCRdb re-called the 5' RACE reads with MiXCR, one entry per CDR3 protein. The sample consists of under 250,000 distinct CDR3 sequences, roughly 26% of them appearing once. Sequencing was performed on blood, either unsorted or a sorted T cell fraction (not recorded which). These receptors came from a male donor with ankylosing spondylitis or in good health (not recorded which).

The CDR3 coding sequence is TGCAGCGTCTTGCCACTAGCGGCTAGCACAGATACGCAGTATTTT. As protein: CSVLPLAASTDTQYF. This rearrangement joins TRBV29-1 to TRBJ2-3; 8 positions match TRBD2. The V gene end was trimmed by 6 bases and the J gene end by 0 bases; junction bases not matched to a gene: 8. Germline loops: CDR1 SQVTM, CDR2 ANQGSEA. The CDR3 length is 15 residues.

At least ten counts were recorded for this clonotype. J is TRBJ1-1 and V is TRBV6-5; TRBD1 matches 7 bases. V was clipped by 0 bases and J by 0 bases; unmatched bases: 4. The CDR3 has 16 residues. The germline V gene has CDR1 MNHEY and CDR2 SVGAGI. The CDR3 nucleotides are TGTGCCAGCAGTTACTCGACTGGGACAGTGAACACTGAAGCTTTCTTT. This sequence encodes CASSYSTGTVNTEAFF.

This clonotype appeared many times. The rearrangement joins TRBV12-3 or TRBV12-4 to TRBJ1-1, with D unclear. This CDR3 has 11 amino acids. The V gene lost 2 bases and the J gene lost 7 bases, with 5 bases spanning the gap. In DNA, the CDR3 is TGTGCCAGCAGTTTAACGAATGAAGCTTTCTTT. It is translated as CASSLTNEAFF.

V usage is TRBV29-1 and J usage is TRBJ2-3; no clear D gene. There are 12 residues in the CDR3. Looked up from germline, CDR1 is SQVTM and CDR2 is ANQGSEA. V was shortened by 4 bases and J by 1 base, with 6 bases between the two germline ends. As DNA, the CDR3 is TGCAGCGTTGTCCCGGGCACAGATACGCAGTATTTT. Translating it yields CSVVPGTDTQYF.

The gene calls are TRBV20-1 and TRBJ2-3, with 11 positions matching TRBD2. The CDR3 is 15 amino acids. Germline CDR1 reads DFQATT; CDR2 reads SNEGSKA (reference sequence). CDR3 DNA: TGCAGCCTGTCGGGACTAGCGGCCCTGTCGGATACGCAGTATTTT. This gives the protein CSLSGLAALSDTQYF.

This clonotype was seen repeatedly, ten times or more. The chain has TRBV20-1 and TRBJ2-2; possibly TRBD2 for D (5 bases). V dropped 2 bases and J dropped 4 bases, with 14 bases sitting between them. The V gene's germline CDR1 is DFQATT and CDR2 SNEGSKA (reference sequence). The CDR3 runs 15 residues. The chain's CDR3 is CSARPSAVPTGELFF. CDR3 DNA sequence: TGCAGTGCTAGACCCTCAGCGGTTCCCACCGGGGAGCTGTTTTTT.

The chain carries TRBV16 and TRBJ2-7, with D unresolved. Per germline, CDR1 KGHSY and CDR2 FQNENV. V gave up 4 bases and J gave up 3 bases, with 7 bases separating them. CDR3 size: 12 residues. The DNA of the CDR3 is TGTGCCAGCAGCCTAAGGCGCTACGAGCAGTACTTC. As protein: CASSLRRYEQYF.

This clonotype has more than one count but fewer than ten. The chain links TRBV20-1 to TRBJ2-7; 9 positions match TRBD2. Germline V gene data show CDR1 as DFQATT and CDR2 as SNEGSKA (reference sequence). There are 15 residues in the CDR3. The J segment lost 2 bases and the V segment lost 1 base, leaving 6 bases of the junction unmatched. In nucleotides, the CDR3 is TGCAGTGCTAGAGGCCAGACTAGCGGAGCCTACGAGCAGTACTTC. Encoded protein: CSARGQTSGAYEQYF.

This clonotype was recorded many times. The chain is built from TRBV5-1 and TRBJ2-3; tentative D call: TRBD2 (5 bases). Germline V CDR1 and CDR2: SGHRS, YFSETQ. The V gene lost 5 bases and the J gene lost 3 bases, with 7 bases spanning the gap. The CDR3 runs 12 residues. The CDR3 loop is CASSSGTDTQYF. The CDR3 coding sequence is TGCGCCAGCAGTTCGGGAACAGATACGCAGTATTTT.

In this sample, this clonotype turned up many times. The chain carries TRBV5-1 and TRBJ1-2; D perhaps matches TRBD1 (6 bases). Germline values: CDR1 SGHRS, CDR2 YFSETQ. The CDR3 loop spans 13 amino acids. The ends were cut back, 1 base at V and 3 bases at J, with 7 bases in the middle. Here the CDR3 DNA reads TGCGCCAGCAGCTTGTACAGGGACTATGGCTACACCTTC. Protein: CASSLYRDYGYTF.

The gene calls are TRBV20-1 and TRBJ2-1; D is uncertain. Trimming pared 4 bases from V and 0 bases from J, leaving 7 bases between. CDR1 is DFQATT and CDR2 is SNEGSKA in the germline V gene (reference sequence). CDR3 length equals 13 residues. For the CDR3, the DNA is TGCAGTGCTATGGTATTCTCCTACAATGAGCAGTTCTTC. It specifies CSAMVFSYNEQFF.

This clonotype was found many times. The chain couples TRBV4-3 to TRBJ2-5; either TRBD1 or TRBD2 may fit D (5 bases each). The V gene lost 0 bases and the J gene lost 2 bases, with 10 bases spanning the gap. This CDR3 has 15 residues. CDR1 and CDR2 from the germline V gene are LGHNA and YSLEER. CDR3 DNA: TGCGCCAGCAGCCAAGATTTCAGGGAGCAAGAGACCCAGTACTTC. Protein sequence: CASSQDFREQETQYF.

This clonotype was detected many times. This chain uses TRBV5-1 with TRBJ1-2; TRBD1 might be the D (6 bases). Germline CDR1 is SGHRS and CDR2 is YFSETQ. V shed 3 bases and J shed 1 base, with 13 bases lying between them. The CDR3 extends over 15 amino acids. CDR3 nucleotide sequence: TGCGCCAGCAGCTATGACAGGAGGAATAACTATGGCTACACCTTC. Translating it yields CASSYDRRNNYGYTF. Based on the CDR3 plus reference TRBV5-1 and TRBJ1-2, the full variable domain is KAGVTQTPRYLIKTRGQQVTLSCSPISGHRSVSWYQQTPGQGLQFLFEYFSETQRNKGNFPGRFSGRQFSNSRSEMNVSTLELGDSALYLCASSYDRRNNYGYTFGSGTRLTVV.

In this sample, this clonotype turned up many times. CDR3 sequence (DNA): TGTGCCAGCAGCTTACAGGGTGGAAACACCATATATTTT. Translation gives CASSLQGGNTIYF. V usage is TRBV5-6 and J usage is TRBJ1-3; weak D call: TRBD1 (6 bases). Germline values: CDR1 SGHDT, CDR2 YYEEEE. This CDR3 is built from 13 residues. V was shortened by 2 bases and J by 3 bases, with 6 bases between the two germline ends.

This clonotype was seen more than once but under ten times. V usage is TRBV20-1 and J usage is TRBJ1-2, with no clear D. This CDR3 region has 13 residues. CDR1 and CDR2 from the germline V gene are DFQATT and SNEGSKA (reference sequence). V lost 0 bases and J 4 bases, leaving 9 bases between the germline ends. The CDR3 protein is CSARDAEGYGYTF. Written as DNA, the CDR3 is TGCAGTGCTAGAGATGCAGAAGGCTATGGCTACACCTTC.

V gene TRBV4-2 combines with J gene TRBJ2-3; D gene unclear. Germline CDR1 reads LGHNA; CDR2 reads YNFKEQ. The CDR3 is 19 residues long. V was clipped by 0 bases and J by 3 bases, with 22 bases between them. The CDR3 DNA sequence: TGTGCCAGCAGCCAAGATCCCCCGACGAGAGCCATGGGGACAGATACGCAGTATTTT. This sequence encodes CASSQDPPTRAMGTDTQYF.

This clonotype has just a few counts. The chain employs TRBV6-1 and TRBJ1-2; TRBD1 aligns across 11 bases. The CDR3 is 15 amino acids. The germline gives CDR1 MNHNS, CDR2 SASEGT. V lost 6 bases, J lost 0 bases, and 3 bases stayed unmatched. CDR3 protein: CASRGQGVSNYGYTF. CDR3 DNA sequence: TGTGCCAGCAGGGGACAGGGGGTTTCTAACTATGGCTACACCTTC.

Ten or more counts support this clonotype. This chain links TRBV15 with TRBJ2-1; possibly TRBD2 for D (5 bases). V shed 8 bases and J shed 0 bases, with 11 bases lying between them. The V gene's germline CDR1 is LNHNV and CDR2 YYDKDF (reference sequence). This CDR3 has 14 residues. The CDR3 is CATQRGSSYNEQFF. For the CDR3, the DNA is TGTGCCACCCAGAGAGGGAGCTCCTACAATGAGCAGTTCTTC. Based on the CDR3 plus reference TRBV15 and TRBJ2-1, the full variable domain is DAMVIQNPRYQVTQFGKPVTLSCSQTLNHNVMYWYQQKSSQAPKLLFHYYDKDFNNEADTPDNFQSRRPNTSFCFLDIRSPGLGDTAMYLCATQRGSSYNEQFFGPGTRLTVL.

This chain links TRBV12-3 or TRBV12-4 with TRBJ2-1; 10 nucleotides agree with TRBD2. The CDR3 extends over 15 amino acids. The junction had 6 bases not matched to a gene; V was cut back by 5 bases and J by 5 bases. The CDR3, as DNA: TGTGCCAGCAGTGCGCTAGCGGGAGTCAACAATGAGCAGTTCTTC. This gives the protein CASSALAGVNNEQFF.

This clonotype occurred many times. V usage is TRBV4-3 and J usage is TRBJ1-1, with unresolved D. CDR1 and CDR2 (germline): LGHNA, YSLEER. This CDR3 spans 15 amino acids. V lost 0 bases, J lost 2 bases, and 10 bases lay in between. The CDR3 loop is CASSQDFRGNTEAFF. CDR3 DNA sequence: TGCGCCAGCAGCCAAGATTTTCGGGGAAACACTGAAGCTTTCTTT.

This clonotype was seen repeatedly, ten times or more. This sequence joins TRBV20-1 and TRBJ2-7; D might be TRBD1 (5 bases). The CDR3 has 12 residues. V was trimmed by 2 bases and J by 4 bases, leaving 9 bases between them. The germline V gene encodes CDR1 DFQATT and CDR2 SNEGSKA (reference sequence). CDR3 in DNA: TGCAGTGCTAGACGTACAGGTTACGAGCAGTACTTC. Translated: CSARRTGYEQYF.

The genes are TRBV5-1 and TRBJ1-2; tentative D call: TRBD1 (5 bases). Germline loops: CDR1 SGHRS, CDR2 YFSETQ. The length of the CDR3 is 15 residues. Trimming took off 1 base at V and 8 bases at J, with 18 bases between the two ends. The CDR3 DNA follows: TGCGCCAGCAGCTTGACTTCTGGGGCCTCTGAGGGCTACACCTTC. The encoded protein is CASSLTSGASEGYTF.

This clonotype has more than one count but fewer than ten. J is TRBJ2-1 and V is TRBV2, with TRBD2 identical over 7 bases. The CDR3 runs 15 residues. V was clipped by 7 bases and J by 4 bases; unmatched bases: 10. Germline V gives CDR1 SNHLY, CDR2 FYNNEI. The CDR3 here is CASINSGPAYNEQFF. CDR3 DNA: TGTGCCAGCATTAATAGCGGGCCGGCTTACAATGAGCAGTTCTTC.